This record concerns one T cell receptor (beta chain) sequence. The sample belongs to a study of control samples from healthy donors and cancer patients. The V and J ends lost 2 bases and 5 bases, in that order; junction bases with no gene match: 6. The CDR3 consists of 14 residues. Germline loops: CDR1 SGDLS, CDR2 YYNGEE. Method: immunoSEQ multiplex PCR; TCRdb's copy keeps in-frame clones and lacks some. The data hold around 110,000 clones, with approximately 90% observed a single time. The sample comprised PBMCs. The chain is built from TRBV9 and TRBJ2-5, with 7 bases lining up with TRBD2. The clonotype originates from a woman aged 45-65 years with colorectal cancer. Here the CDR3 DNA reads TGTGCCAGCAGCGTGGGGGAGGGGCGGGAGACCCAGTACTTC. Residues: CASSVGEGRETQYF.